This paragraph covers one T cell receptor (beta chain) sequence. This specimen belongs to a study of cytomegalovirus exposure and HLA in healthy donors. Study as a whole: Samples from HLA-typed donors yielded approximately 80 million unique TCRs in an early data release. Across under 450 genotyped donors, 81% landed in the Caucasian-associated ancestry cluster.

The PCR used 60 Vbeta and 13 Jbeta primers. TCRdb's copy holds only in-frame clones and misses some; the assay was immunoSEQ multiplex PCR. The top ten hold around 5.8% of the sample, which has about 120,000 clones, 78% seen once. Sequences were obtained from PBMCs. This TCR came from a middle-aged woman in good health and CMV-seronegative.

The CDR3 DNA reads TGTGCCAGCAGTTCCCCACAGGGAGGGTATGAAAAACTGTTTTTT. Protein product: CASSSPQGGYEKLFF. The chain links TRBV28 to TRBJ1-4; D may be TRBD1 (6 bases). The CDR3 is made up of 15 amino acids. V was trimmed by 4 bases and J by 6 bases, leaving 15 bases between them. The germline V gene has CDR1 MDHEN and CDR2 SYDVKM.